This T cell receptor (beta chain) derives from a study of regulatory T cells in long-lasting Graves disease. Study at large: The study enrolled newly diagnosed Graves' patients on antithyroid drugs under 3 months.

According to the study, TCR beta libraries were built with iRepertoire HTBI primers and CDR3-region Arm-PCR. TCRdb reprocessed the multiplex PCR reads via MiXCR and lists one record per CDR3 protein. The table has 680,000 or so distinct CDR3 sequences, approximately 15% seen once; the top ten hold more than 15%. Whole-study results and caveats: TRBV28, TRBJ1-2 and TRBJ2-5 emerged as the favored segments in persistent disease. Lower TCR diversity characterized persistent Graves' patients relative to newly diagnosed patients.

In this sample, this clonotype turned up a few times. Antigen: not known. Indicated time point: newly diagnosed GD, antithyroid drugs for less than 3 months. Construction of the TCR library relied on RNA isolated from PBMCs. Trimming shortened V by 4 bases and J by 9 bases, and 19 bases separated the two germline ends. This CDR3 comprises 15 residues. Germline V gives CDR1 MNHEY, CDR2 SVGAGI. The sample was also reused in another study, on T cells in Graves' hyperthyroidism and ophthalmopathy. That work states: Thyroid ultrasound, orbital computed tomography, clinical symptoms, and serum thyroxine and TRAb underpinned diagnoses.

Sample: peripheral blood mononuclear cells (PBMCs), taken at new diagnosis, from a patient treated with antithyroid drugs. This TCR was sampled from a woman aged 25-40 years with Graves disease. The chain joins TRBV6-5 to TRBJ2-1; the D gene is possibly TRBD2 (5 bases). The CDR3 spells CASSSGGAPLVEQFF. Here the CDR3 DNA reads TGTGCCAGCAGTTCAGGAGGAGCCCCCTTGGTTGAGCAGTTCTTC.